This T cell receptor beta chain was captured by sequencing in a study of blood T cell repertoires in COVID-19. On the study more broadly: COVID-19 samples from acute and convalescent phases originated in the United States, Italy and Spain.

Germline V lookup: CDR1 SQVTM, CDR2 ANQGSEA. V lost 5 bases, J lost 2 bases, and 13 bases lay in between. The CDR3 has 15 amino acids. Cohort assignment relied on participant-reported clinical history. Exposed study participants had met a COVID-19 case within 2 weeks before entry. Sequencing used immunoSEQ multiplex PCR; TCRdb keeps in-frame clones, though not all of them. The table has approximately 300,000 clones, roughly 85% seen once; the top ten hold around 2%. The rearrangement uses TRBV29-1 and TRBJ2-6; D is possibly TRBD2 (6 bases). The sequence was obtained from a woman aged 25 to 39 who had been exposed to COVID-19. Sequences were obtained from PBMCs or T cells enriched from blood (not recorded which). The chain's CDR3 is CSVLLREAGANVLTF. The CDR3 bases are TGCAGCGTTTTACTCAGGGAGGCTGGGGCCAACGTCCTGACTTTC.